A selection of T cell receptor beta chains follows, all from one sample in a study of identical twins. MiXCR, applied by TCRdb to the 5' RACE reads, yields one record per CDR3 protein. The sample has about 520,000 distinct CDR3 sequences, under 25% seen once. This sample also appeared in a second study, on T cells expressing NK-cell markers.

Sequencing was performed on CD4+ T cells sorted from blood. The origin of the receptors is a woman in her late teens or twenties in good health. CDR3s include the opening cysteine and the closing phenylalanine or tryptophan. A D gene is named only where the DNA matches it firmly. A clone size is listed for some rows: how often the clone was seen (once, few, many), or a class if it is expanded.

>.|TRBJ2-7|TRBD1|TRBV7-9
TGTGCCAGCAGCCGGAGGCCGGGACAGGGTCAAGAGCAGTACTTC
CASSRRPGQGQEQYF
>many|TRBJ1-5|.|TRBV12-3/TRBV12-4
TGTGCCAGCAGTTTTGTTCTGAGTCAGCCCCAGCATTTT
CASSFVLSQPQHF
>.|TRBJ1-2|TRBD1|TRBV5-1
TGCGCCAGCAGGGAAACGACAGGGGCTAACTATGGCTACACCTTC
CASRETTGANYGYTF
>.|TRBJ2-1|TRBD2|TRBV15
TGTGCCACCAGCAGACCTCGGGGACTAGCGGGAGGGATTGAGCAGTTCTTC
CATSRPRGLAGGIEQFF
>few|TRBJ2-3|.|TRBV20-1
TGCAGTGCTAGACCTGGGGGCATCACAGATACGCAGTATTTT
CSARPGGITDTQYF
>few|TRBJ2-3|TRBD1|TRBV12-3/TRBV12-4
TGTGCCAGCAGTTTTAATCCGACGGGACAGGATTTT
CASSFNPTGQDF
>.|TRBJ2-7|.|TRBV7-2
TGTGCCAGCAGCTCCGGGGACCGACCCTACGAGCAGTACTTC
CASSSGDRPYEQYF
>.|TRBJ1-2|.|TRBV5-1
TGCGCCAGCAGCTGGGGCTGGACGGAGAACTATGGCTACACCTTC
CASSWGWTENYGYTF
>.|TRBJ2-4|TRBD2|TRBV5-6
TGTGCCAGCAGCTTGTCTAGCGGGAGGAAGTACTTC
CASSLSSGRKYF
>few|TRBJ2-5|.|TRBV20-1
TGCAGTCCTTACCAAGATGGGTGGTACTTC
CSPYQDGWYF
>.|TRBJ2-3|.|TRBV9
TGTGCCAGCAGCGGTTCTCGGGGTACTACGCAGTATTTT
CASSGSRGTTQYF
>many|TRBJ1-1|TRBD1|TRBV20-1
TGCAGTACACGAGGACAGGGGTCGAACACTGAAGCTTTCTTT
CSTRGQGSNTEAFF
>.|TRBJ2-1|TRBD2|TRBV9
TGTGCCAGCAGCGTAGTTCTAGCGGGGGGGCCAGGTGAGCAGTTCTTC
CASSVVLAGGPGEQFF
>many|TRBJ2-6|.|TRBV6-5
TGTGCCAGCAGTTCGGGCTCTGGGGCCAACGTCCTGACTTTC
CASSSGSGANVLTF
>few|TRBJ2-7|.|TRBV11-2
TGTGCCAGCAGTCGCTTCGCCAGTCGGAGCTCCTACGAGCAGTACTTC
CASSRFASRSSYEQYF
>few|TRBJ2-1|TRBD2|TRBV18
TGTGCCAGCTCACGAGGATCGACTAGCGGGAGTTACAATGAGCAGTTCTTC
CASSRGSTSGSYNEQFF
>.|TRBJ1-1|.|TRBV29-1
TGCAGCGTTGCTCTCGACGCAAGCACTGAAGCTTTCTTT
CSVALDASTEAFF
>.|TRBJ2-7|.|TRBV20-1
TGCAGTTGTTTTAACAGGGCCACCTACGAGCAGTACTTC
CSCFNRATYEQYF
>many|TRBJ1-1|TRBD1|TRBV12-3/TRBV12-4
TGTGCCAGCAGCCCGAGACAGGGTTCGAACACTGAAGCTTTCTTT
CASSPRQGSNTEAFF
>.|TRBJ2-5|.|TRBV6-2/TRBV6-3
TGTGCCAGCAGTCGACTCGCCGTTCAAGAGACCCAGTACTTC
CASSRLAVQETQYF
>.|TRBJ2-6|.|TRBV12-3/TRBV12-4
TGTGCCAGCAGTTGGTTTGGTTCTGGGGCCAACGTCCTGACTTTC
CASSWFGSGANVLTF
>few|TRBJ2-3|.|TRBV20-1
TGCAGTGCTAGAGATTGGGGTGGAGTCACAGATACGCAGTATTTT
CSARDWGGVTDTQYF
>few|TRBJ1-2|TRBD1|TRBV20-1
TGCAGTGCTCCGCGGGACAGCGGCTACTATGGCTACACCTTC
CSAPRDSGYYGYTF
>few|TRBJ2-7|.|TRBV7-2
TGTGCCAGCAGCTCGTACAGGGCTCTGGGGGACGAGCAGTACTTC
CASSSYRALGDEQYF
>.|TRBJ2-7|.|TRBV7-8
TGTGCCAGCAGCTTGGGCCGAGCTCGCTCCTACGAGCAGCACTTC
CASSLGRARSYEQHF
>.|TRBJ2-7|.|TRBV11-1
TGTGCCAGCAAGAAACTAGCAGGGCCCTACGAGCAGTACTTC
CASKKLAGPYEQYF
>.|TRBJ1-1|.|TRBV12-3/TRBV12-4
TGTGCCAGCAGTTTACAGGGTGGAGCTTTCTTT
CASSLQGGAFF
>few|TRBJ1-6|.|TRBV12-3/TRBV12-4
TGTGCCAGCAGCCCCAACAGGGATTCACCCCTCCACTTT
CASSPNRDSPLHF
>.|TRBJ2-7|.|TRBV4-1
TGCGCCAGCAGCAAAGGGGACGGCACCTACGAGCAGTACTTC
CASSKGDGTYEQYF
>few|TRBJ2-7|.|TRBV6-2/TRBV6-3
TGTGCCAGCAGTCCCCGCGGGATGGGGGCCTACGAGCAGTACTTC
CASSPRGMGAYEQYF
>few|TRBJ2-3|TRBD2|TRBV30
TGTGCCTGGAGTCAGGGACTAGCGGGAGGATCAGATACGCAGTATTTT
CAWSQGLAGGSDTQYF
>few|TRBJ2-3|TRBD2|TRBV6-5
TGTGCCAGCAGTTACGGGGGACTAAGCACAGATACGCAGTATTTT
CASSYGGLSTDTQYF
>.|TRBJ1-2|.|TRBV6-5
TGTGCCAGCAGTTACGATCAGGGGAAATATGGCTACACCTTC
CASSYDQGKYGYTF
>few|TRBJ2-1|TRBD2|TRBV20-1
TGCAGTGCTACGCGGGAGAAGGCCTACAATGAGCAGTTCTTC
CSATREKAYNEQFF
>few|TRBJ1-1|.|TRBV6-1
TGTGCCAGCAGTCCCTCACGACAGATGAACACTGAAGCTTTCTTT
CASSPSRQMNTEAFF
>many|TRBJ2-5|.|TRBV12-3/TRBV12-4
TGTGCCAGCAGTTTGGACGAACAAGAGACCCAGTACTTC
CASSLDEQETQYF
>few|TRBJ1-1|.|TRBV9
TGTGCCAGCAGCGTAACAGGAATCAGGGGCACTGAAGCTTTCTTT
CASSVTGIRGTEAFF
>many|TRBJ1-3|TRBD1|TRBV20-1
TGCAGTGCCCGAACAGGGGACCACTCTGGAAACACCATATATTTT
CSARTGDHSGNTIYF
>many|TRBJ2-1|TRBD2|TRBV5-6
TGTGCCAGCAGCTATCCTAGCGGGCGAAATGAGCAGTTCTTC
CASSYPSGRNEQFF
>.|TRBJ2-3|.|TRBV7-2
TGTGCCAGCAGCTTAGTGGGTTCTAGCACAGATACGCAGTATTTT
CASSLVGSSTDTQYF
>many|TRBJ1-4|.|TRBV4-3
TGCGCCAGCAGCCGAGAGGAGGGGGAACTGTTTTTT
CASSREEGELFF
>.|TRBJ2-2|.|TRBV20-1
TGCAGTGCCGTACGGGGCGCCGGGGAGCTGTTTTTT
CSAVRGAGELFF
>.|TRBJ2-1|TRBD2|TRBV10-3
TGTGCCATCACCCAGGGACTAGCGGGAGTAAATGAGCAGTTCTTC
CAITQGLAGVNEQFF
>.|TRBJ2-7|TRBD1|TRBV5-5
TGTGCCAGCATGGTTCGGGACAGGGGATACGAGCAGTACTTC
CASMVRDRGYEQYF
>few|TRBJ2-1|.|TRBV5-1
TGCGCCAGCAGCTTGGAACAGGAGTACAATGAGCAGTTCTTC
CASSLEQEYNEQFF
>many|TRBJ2-3|.|TRBV10-3
TGTGCCATCAGTGAGTCTGGAGATACGCAGTATTTT
CAISESGDTQYF
>.|TRBJ2-4|TRBD2|TRBV20-1
TGCAGTCTTACACTTCGGGGGGTCAAAAACATTCAGTACTTC
CSLTLRGVKNIQYF
>.|TRBJ2-7|.|TRBV28
TGTGCCAGCACCCCCTGGGCGAGCTTTTACGAGCAGTACTTC
CASTPWASFYEQYF
>few|TRBJ1-5|.|TRBV6-5
TGTGCCAGCAGTTACGCTAGTTATCAGCCCCAGCATTTT
CASSYASYQPQHF
>.|TRBJ2-1|.|TRBV29-1
TGCAGCGGGGAAAACAATGAGCAGTTCTTC
CSGENNEQFF
>.|TRBJ2-1|.|TRBV20-1
TGCAGTGCTAGAGACCATGGGGGTGGACAGTTCAGCTCCTACAATGAGCAGTTCTTC
CSARDHGGGQFSSYNEQFF
>few|TRBJ2-7|.|TRBV29-1
TGCAGCGTACGACTGGGGACCTACGAGCAGTACTTC
CSVRLGTYEQYF
>.|TRBJ2-2|TRBD2|TRBV9
TGTGCCAGCAGCGTAGCTCACGGACTAGCGGCCGGGGAGCTGTTTTTT
CASSVAHGLAAGELFF
>.|TRBJ2-1|TRBD2|TRBV5-1
TGCGCCAGCAGCTACAATAGCGGGAGTAAGTACAATGAGCAGTTCTTC
CASSYNSGSKYNEQFF
>.|TRBJ1-1|.|TRBV29-1
TGCAGCGTTGAAGTGGATTGGGGGAAAGCTTTCTTT
CSVEVDWGKAFF